The clone carrying this T cell receptor (beta chain) came up a few times. This entry is derived from a study of control samples from healthy donors and cancer patients. Some clones are missing from TCRdb's copy, which holds only in-frame ones; the method was immunoSEQ multiplex PCR. The repertoire holds approximately 100,000 clones, with more than 75% as singletons. Per germline, CDR1 LNHDA and CDR2 SQIVND (reference sequence). The CDR3 length is 17 residues. Trimming left V 5 bases short and J 2 bases short, with 19 bases between. The clonotype comes from a man in his fifties or sixties in good health. The chain employs TRBV19 and TRBJ1-5; D is uncertain. The specimen sequenced was blood. CDR3 sequence: CASSLGAFPGGNQPQHF. In DNA form, the CDR3 reads TGTGCCAGTAGTCTCGGTGCGTTCCCAGGCGGCAATCAGCCCCAGCATTTT.